The subject of this entry is one TCR beta chain. This receptor's antigen is unknown. Nothing much larger sits one base from this clone, and base qualities are not available. Taken from cysteine to phenylalanine, the CDR3 has 16 residues. Left in the record is the CDR3 DNA by itself, 48 bases read in frame from the first base. CDR1 and CDR2 are drawn from the germline V gene: MDHEN, SYDVKM. Trimming removed 1 base from V and 2 bases from J, leaving 12 bases between the germline ends. The donors were healthy, HIV-negative adults who had no recently reported acute infections or vaccinations. Every donor was a Caucasian adult living in Nashville, Tennessee, USA. CD4+ T cells were enriched by magnetic negative selection; naive cells were then positively selected on CD45RA, and the negative fraction formed the memory subset. Blood was collected by leukapheresis, and PBMCs were isolated by Ficoll-Histopaque density gradient centrifugation and then cryopreserved in liquid nitrogen vapor phase. Analytical flow cytometry was used to check the purity and quantity of each magnetically sorted T cell population. Genomic DNA was isolated from every sorted fraction and measured by UV absorbance on a Nanodrop 2000c.

These data are taken from a study of shared clonotypes between healthy human individuals (dated by TCRdb to the early 2020s). For the study in its entirety: The cohort included a few men and a couple of women between 18 and 49 years of age. To increase sequencing depth and limit assay-specific biases, different laboratories used diverse techniques to prepare libraries and sequence TCR repertoires. The study deeply sequenced blood TCR repertoires of about 5 healthy adults to estimate repertoire size and the extent of clonotype sharing between individuals. Leukapheresis yielded between about 0.85 and 9 billion PBMCs per donor. For each donor, three plates each were used for CD4 naive and CD4 memory, two plates were used for CD8 naive, and one plate was used for CD8 memory. General conclusions and limits of the study: When a few donors were compared, the shared fraction of clonotypes was 5% to 6.5% for naive CD4, more than 3% for naive CD8, roughly 2.5% for memory CD4, and around 0.37% for memory CD8. Sampling was limited to blood, and TCR repertoires in tissue likely differ from TCR repertoires in blood. Rarefaction of sorted-subset datasets indicated incomplete sequencing despite the large sequencing depth. Estimated clonotype richness was generally larger for naive than for memory subsets. The small number of donors limited the genetic and exposure-history diversity represented. Higher generation probabilities were observed for clonotypes shared by all four sorted-subset donors than for non-shared clonotypes. Based on pairwise subsampling, the degree of clonotype sharing among donors was expected to be affected by sequencing depth.

Using the deep immunoSEQ assay, multiplex PCR amplified TCR CDR3 regions from genomic DNA. For each cell subset, the extracted genomic DNA was distributed evenly across all wells of several immunoSEQ 96-well plates, and each plate served as one replicate. For sorted subsets, each replicate PCR was loaded with about 0.2 ug genomic DNA, equivalent to 25,000 to 35,000 T cell genomes. The purified libraries were quantified using a Qubit 3.0 fluorometer, sized with a Bioanalyzer 2100, and then quantified again using the KAPA Library Quantification kit. A separate single-read 150-cycle Illumina NextSeq 550 flow cell was used to sequence each immunoSEQ 96-well plate. From the authors' description of their analysis: Because the immunoSEQ output included only junctional sequences and no quality scores, the filtering could not be the same as the filtering used for full-length reads. Sequences were annotated with PyIR, a Python wrapper for IgBLAST v1.9, and V/J genes and CDR3 were assigned using IMGT germline references. Any read was removed if the V/J assignment was weak (E-value above 1e-6), the CDR3 was missing, or the read contained stop codons, out-of-frame junctions, or ambiguous translated residues. V3J clonotypes were defined by identical inferred V gene, J gene, and CDR3 amino acid sequence. Percentage overlap between repertoires was computed as shared unique clonotypes divided by the size of the smaller repertoire. Three approaches were used to assess repertoire richness: RTK rarefaction, the Chao1 estimator, and Recon v2.1 estimates of unobserved clonotypes. Generation probabilities for all TCRbeta clonotypes obtained by the gDNA method from a handful of donors were computed using OLGA. TCRdb re-hosts the immuneACCESS table, in-frame sequences only. Its copies lack some clones; in the studies checked, an unresolved V gene accounts for under half of them, and the cause for the rest is not known. V and J calls plus clone size are reproduced from that table; the DNA served to infer D and trimming. The sample table holds 950,000 to 1,100,000 clones, of which about 80% were seen once. The top ten clonotypes cover roughly 0.61% of the sample.

Input material: memory CD4+ T cells from PBMCs. Sample cell subset or site, as interpreted from the label and publication: CD45RA-negative fraction. The clonotype comes from a man between 18 and 35 years old in good health. Some clones in this sample may be carry-over from other donors' samples. The rearrangement combines TRBV28 with TRBJ1-3; confidence is insufficient to name the D gene. CDR3 reads: CASSLFWGGAGNTIYF. The nucleotide sequence reads as follows: TGTGCCAGCAGTTTATTTTGGGGTGGTGCTGGAAACACCATATATTTT.